The 20 T cell receptor beta chains in this list originate from one sample, sequenced in a study of CD8+CD57+ T cells in acquired aplastic anemia. Patients who underwent sequencing had shown CD8+CD57+ cell expansion by flow cytometry. Genomic DNA, serving as template, underwent TCR beta VDJ and CDR3 profiling. TCRdb redid the calling of the reads with MiXCR, one entry per CDR3 protein. In the table there are about 170,000 distinct CDR3 sequences, roughly 48% of which are singletons. Specimen: sorted CD4+, CD8+, or CD8+CD57+ T cells (not recorded which) from PBMCs. Receptor source: a human donor with aplastic anemia.

The rearrangement uses TRBV24-1 and TRBJ1-1; 7 nucleotides match TRBD1. With V trimmed by 12 bases and J by 1 base, 7 bases remained unmatched. Germline lookup yields CDR1 KGHDR and CDR2 SFDVKD. This CDR3 is 13 amino acids long. This CDR3 is CASRGTENTEAFF. The CDR3 DNA reads TGTGCCTCAAGAGGGACAGAGAACACTGAAGCTTTCTTT.

V is TRBV13 and J is TRBJ2-7; D ambiguous. V was cut by 4 bases and J by 4 bases, with 14 bases left in between. Germline V gene sequence: CDR1 PRHDT, CDR2 FYEKMQ (reference sequence). The CDR3 length is 14 residues. CDR3 region: CASSSALVVYEQYF. Written as DNA, the CDR3 is TGTGCCAGCAGCTCTGCCCTAGTGGTTTACGAGCAGTACTTC. The full variable domain, rest sourced from reference TRBV13 and TRBJ2-7, is AAGVIQSPRHLIKEKRETATLKCYPIPRHDTVYWYQQGPGQDPQFLISFYEKMQSDKGSIPDRFSAQQFSDYHSELNMSSLELGDSALYFCASSSALVVYEQYFGPGTRLTVT.

This clonotype occurred many times. This chain joins TRBV9 and TRBJ1-2; 7 bases are shared with TRBD1. Trimming cost V 2 bases and J 4 bases; bases outside gene matches: 11. Looked up from germline, CDR1 is SGDLS and CDR2 is YYNGEE. The CDR3 is 16 residues long. Written as DNA, the CDR3 is TGTGCCAGCAGCGTTTTCGATAGACAGGGAAGCTATGGCTACACCTTC. It is translated as CASSVFDRQGSYGYTF.

About this clonotype itself: A much larger clone is a single base away; this may be a read error. This sequence joins TRBV5-1 and TRBJ2-1, with 9 bases matching TRBD2. Germline loops: CDR1 SGHRS, CDR2 YFSETQ. The CDR3 spans 16 residues. CDR3 in DNA: TGCGCCAGCAGCCCCCTGGCGGGGGGGCTAGGTCAGGAGCAGCTCTTC. This codes for CASSPLAGGLGQEQLF.

This chain connects TRBV28 to TRBJ2-3, with D possibly being TRBD2 (5 bases). The J call could be wrong; TRBJ2-7 is a better fit for the DNA end. Germline values: CDR1 MDHEN, CDR2 SYDVKM. The CDR3 loop spans 15 amino acids. The CDR3 spells CASSSLLGLGYEQYF. CDR3 nucleotides: TGTGCCAGCAGTTCTCTACTCGGACTGGGATACGAGCAGTACTTC.

The V gene is TRBV11-2, the J gene TRBJ1-4; perhaps TRBD1 as D (5 bases). The CDR3 is made up of 14 amino acids. The germline V and J ends were trimmed by 3 bases and 4 bases, with 9 bases remaining between them. Germline V gene data show CDR1 as SGHAT and CDR2 as FQNNGV. CDR3 loop: CASSFRESNEKLFF. CDR3 nucleotide sequence: TGTGCCAGCAGCTTCAGGGAAAGTAATGAAAAACTGTTTTTT.

The chain employs TRBV29-1 and TRBJ1-2, with D perhaps TRBD1 (6 bases). This CDR3 region has 14 residues. Germline CDR1 and CDR2: SQVTM and ANQGSEA. V was pared by 5 bases and J by 8 bases, with 21 bases between. The chain's CDR3 is CSVRSGGAGGGYTF. CDR3 sequence (DNA): TGCAGCGTTAGGTCGGGGGGCGCTGGTGGGGGCTACACCTTC.

This clonotype was recorded at least ten times. The rearrangement uses TRBV19 and TRBJ2-7; D might be TRBD2 (6 bases). Germline CDR1 LNHDA, CDR2 SQIVND (reference sequence). The CDR3 loop spans 15 amino acids. V was shortened by 5 bases and J by 5 bases, with 19 bases between the two germline ends. The CDR3 region is CASSEMNGGWDEQYF. The DNA of the CDR3 is TGTGCCAGTAGTGAAATGAACGGGGGATGGGACGAGCAGTACTTC.

The genes are TRBV27 and TRBJ2-1, with 7 bases matching TRBD1. CDR1 and CDR2 (germline): MNHEY, SMNVEV (reference sequence). The CDR3 is 14 residues long. Trimming at V came to 8 bases and at J to 1 base, leaving 5 bases not matched to a gene. CDR3 region: CASLRDRSYNEQFF. The CDR3 nucleotides are TGTGCCAGCCTCCGGGACAGATCCTACAATGAGCAGTTCTTC.

This clonotype came up many times. The chain couples TRBV4-3 to TRBJ2-3, with a possible D match to TRBD1 (6 bases). Trimming pared 1 base from V and 1 base from J, leaving 15 bases between. Germline V gene data show CDR1 as LGHNA and CDR2 as YSLEER. The CDR3 loop spans 17 amino acids. The CDR3 region has the DNA TGCGCCAGCAGCCAAGGGGGGCAGGGGACCGGCACAGATACGCAGTATTTT. Residues: CASSQGGQGTGTDTQYF.

V gene TRBV24-1 combines with J gene TRBJ2-7; 7 bases agree with TRBD1. Germline values: CDR1 KGHDR, CDR2 SFDVKD. The trim removed 1 base at V and 4 bases at J, leaving 6 bases unmatched. CDR3 length: 15 residues. CDR3 sequence reads: CATSDFGTAEYEQYF. CDR3 bases: TGTGCCACCAGTGATTTCGGGACAGCGGAATACGAGCAGTACTTC.

J is TRBJ2-3 and V is TRBV15, with D unclear. V dropped 0 bases and J dropped 1 base, with 5 bases sitting between them. Germline V gives CDR1 LNHNV, CDR2 YYDKDF (reference sequence). The CDR3 is 14 amino acids. This CDR3 reads CATSRDAGTDTQYF. In DNA form, the CDR3 reads TGTGCCACCAGCAGAGATGCGGGCACAGATACGCAGTATTTT. Full variable domain (remainder filled in from reference TRBV15 and TRBJ2-3): DAMVIQNPRYQVTQFGKPVTLSCSQTLNHNVMYWYQQKSSQAPKLLFHYYDKDFNNEADTPDNFQSRRPNTSFCFLDIRSPGLGDTAMYLCATSRDAGTDTQYFGPGTRLTVL.

The chain employs TRBV20-1 and TRBJ2-5; TRBD1 matches at 11 bases. The CDR3 sequence is 13 residues long. The germline gives CDR1 DFQATT, CDR2 SNEGSKA (reference sequence). The CDR3 is CRGGGQGAETQYF. DNA for the CDR3: TGCAGAGGGGGCGGACAGGGGGCCGAGACCCAGTACTTC.

The chain has TRBV9 and TRBJ1-2; TRBD1 aligns across 7 bases. The CDR3 extends over 12 amino acids. The ends lost 4 bases at V and 11 bases at J; junction bases unmatched: 8. CDR1 and CDR2 (germline): SGDLS, YYNGEE. CDR3 DNA sequence: TGTGCCAGCAGCAAAGGGACAGACCATTACACCTTC. Protein: CASSKGTDHYTF.

The V and J genes are TRBV6-2 or TRBV6-3 and TRBJ1-5, with 7 bases fitting TRBD1. Trimming took 4 bases from V and 7 from J; bases not matched to a gene: 13. CDR1 and CDR2 from the germline V gene are MNHEY and SVGEGT. The CDR3 length is 16 residues. In DNA, the CDR3 is TGTGCCAGCAGTTCCAATCGCGGGACAGCCTCCCAGCCCCAGCATTTT. It specifies CASSSNRGTASQPQHF.

The chain joins TRBV19 to TRBJ2-7, with TRBD1 identical over 7 bases. V was pared by 10 bases and J by 0 bases, with 6 bases of the junction left unmatched. The CDR3 is 13 amino acids. Germline V gene sequence: CDR1 LNHDA, CDR2 SQIVND (reference sequence). CDR3 bases: TGTGCCACCCGACAGGGCAGCTCCTACGAGCAGTACTTC. It translates to CATRQGSSYEQYF. The complete variable domain, with remaining parts taken from reference TRBV19 and TRBJ2-7, reads DGGITQSPKYLFRKEGQNVTLSCEQNLNHDAMYWYRQDPGQGLRLIYYSQIVNDFQKGDIAEGYSVSREKKESFPLTVTSAQKNPTAFYLCATRQGSSYEQYFGPGTRLTVT.

The sample holds many counts of this clonotype. The chain has TRBV18 and TRBJ1-2, with D unresolved. The CDR3 spans 12 residues. Germline CDR1 KGHSH, CDR2 LQKENI. V was cut by 3 bases and J by 8 bases, with 10 bases left in between. CDR3 DNA: TGTGCCAGCTCACCGGAAGAGTGGGGCTACACCTTC. Its protein is CASSPEEWGYTF.

This clonotype was found many times. This chain uses TRBV5-1 with TRBJ1-2; unclear D gene. The CDR3 covers 13 residues. Germline V CDR1 and CDR2: SGHRS, YFSETQ. The V end lost 1 base, the J end lost 3 bases, and 7 bases lay between the germline ends. The CDR3 bases are TGCGCCAGCAGCTTGAGCCGGGACTATGGCTACACCTTC. The encoded protein is CASSLSRDYGYTF. The whole variable domain, filled in from reference TRBV5-1 and TRBJ1-2, reads KAGVTQTPRYLIKTRGQQVTLSCSPISGHRSVSWYQQTPGQGLQFLFEYFSETQRNKGNFPGRFSGRQFSNSRSEMNVSTLELGDSALYLCASSLSRDYGYTFGSGTRLTVV.

This clonotype was recorded at least ten times. The gene calls are TRBV7-2 and TRBJ1-5; D remains unclear. CDR1 SGHTA and CDR2 FQGNSA come from the germline V gene. The CDR3 totals 14 residues. V lost 4 bases and J 2 bases, leaving 9 bases between the germline ends. CDR3 DNA sequence: TGTGCCAGCAGCTCGGGCCCGGGCAATCAGCCCCAGCATTTT. Its protein is CASSSGPGNQPQHF.

Only a few counts were recorded for this clonotype. Possible read error: a much larger clone is one base away. The chain uses TRBV7-2 and TRBJ2-7; the D is unclear. The CDR3 covers 14 residues. The V gene's germline CDR1 is SGHTA and CDR2 FQGNSA. The CDR3 here is CASSLDVDNYDQYF. Written as DNA, the CDR3 is TGTGCCAGCAGCTTAGATGTGGATAACTACGACCAGTACTTC.